The 4 T cell receptor beta chains below come from one sample, sequenced in a study of blood T cell repertoires in COVID-19. Repertoires were generated with immunoSEQ multiplex PCR, while TCRdb's copy carries only in-frame clones and drops some. The sample records roughly 350,000 clones, about 85% being singletons. The specimen sequenced was peripheral blood. These receptors came from a woman aged 18-29 years with acute or convalescent COVID-19.

The chain employs TRBV28 and TRBJ1-4; 8 bases are shared with TRBD1. Germline loops: CDR1 MDHEN, CDR2 SYDVKM. V gave up 6 bases and J gave up 5 bases; unmatched junction bases: 14. The CDR3 length is 17 residues. DNA of the CDR3: TGTGCCAGCAGCCCCGGACAGGGCGGGACGGGGAATGAAAAACTGTTTTTT. It encodes CASSPGQGGTGNEKLFF.

The DNA of the CDR3 is TGTGCCAGCAGTGAACAGGGCGCGAACACCGGGGAGCTGTTTTTT. It specifies CASSEQGANTGELFF. This chain joins TRBV6-1 and TRBJ2-2, with D perhaps matching TRBD1 (5 bases). V lost 2 bases to trimming and J lost 0 bases, with 7 bases between them. This CDR3 contains 15 residues. Germline V CDR1 and CDR2: MNHNS, SASEGT.

V usage is TRBV28 and J usage is TRBJ1-5; D call uncertain. Deletions cut 2 bases from V and 8 bases from J, with 10 bases between. The CDR3 consists of 13 residues. The V gene's germline CDR1 is MDHEN and CDR2 SYDVKM. The CDR3 protein is CASSLPGWKPQHF. CDR3 DNA sequence: TGTGCCAGCAGTTTACCGGGGTGGAAGCCCCAGCATTTT.

The CDR3 DNA sequence: TGTGCCAGCAGCTGGAGCGGGAGGGCCACAGATACGCAGTATTTT. Residues: CASSWSGRATDTQYF. The chain recombines TRBV7-3 with TRBJ2-3, with 10 bases fitting TRBD2. This CDR3 is built from 15 residues. With V trimmed by 4 bases and J by 2 bases, 3 bases remained unmatched. Germline V lookup: CDR1 SGHTA, CDR2 FQGTGA.